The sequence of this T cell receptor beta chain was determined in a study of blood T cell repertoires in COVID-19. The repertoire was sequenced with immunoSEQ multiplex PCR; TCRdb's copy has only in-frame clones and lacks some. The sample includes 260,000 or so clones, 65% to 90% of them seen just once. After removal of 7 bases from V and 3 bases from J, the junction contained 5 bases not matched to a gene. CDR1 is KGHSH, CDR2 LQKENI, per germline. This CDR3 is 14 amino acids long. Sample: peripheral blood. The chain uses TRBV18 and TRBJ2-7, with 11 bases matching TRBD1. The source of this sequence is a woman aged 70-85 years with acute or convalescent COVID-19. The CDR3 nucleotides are TGTGCCAGCTGTACGGGACAGGGGGTCTACGAGCAGTACTTC. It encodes CASCTGQGVYEQYF.